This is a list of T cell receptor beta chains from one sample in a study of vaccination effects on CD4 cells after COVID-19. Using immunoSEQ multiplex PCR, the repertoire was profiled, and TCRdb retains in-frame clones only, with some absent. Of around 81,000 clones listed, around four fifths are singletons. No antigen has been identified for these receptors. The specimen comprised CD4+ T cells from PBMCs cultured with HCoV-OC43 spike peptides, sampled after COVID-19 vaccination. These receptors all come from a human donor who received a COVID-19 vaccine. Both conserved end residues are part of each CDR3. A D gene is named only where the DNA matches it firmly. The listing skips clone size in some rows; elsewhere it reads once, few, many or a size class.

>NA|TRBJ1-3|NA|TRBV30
CAWSVRRWDASSGNTIYF
TGTGCCTGGAGTGTAAGGCGTTGGGACGCGAGCTCTGGAAACACCATATATTTT
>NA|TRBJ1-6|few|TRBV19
CASTRDEGISPLHF
TGTGCCAGTACCAGGGACGAGGGGATTTCACCCCTCCACTTT
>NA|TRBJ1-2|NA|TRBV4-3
CASSQELGDGYTF
TGCGCCAGCAGCCAAGAGTTAGGGGATGGCTACACCTTC
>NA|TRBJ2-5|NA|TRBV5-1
CASRRGSQETQYF
TGCGCCAGCAGGAGGGGGTCCCAAGAGACCCAGTACTTC
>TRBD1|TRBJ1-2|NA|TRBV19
CASSVQGTYGYTF
TGTGCCAGTAGTGTACAGGGGACCTATGGCTACACCTTC
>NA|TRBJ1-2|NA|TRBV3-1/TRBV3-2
CASSQGGGHGYTF
TGTGCCAGCAGCCAAGGTGGGGGGCATGGCTACACCTTC
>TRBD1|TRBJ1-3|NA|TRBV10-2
CASTRDRDSGNTIYF
TGCGCCAGCACCCGGGACAGGGATTCTGGAAACACCATATATTTT
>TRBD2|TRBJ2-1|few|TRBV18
CASSRGGVWNEQFF
TGTGCCAGCTCACGCGGGGGGGTCTGGAATGAGCAGTTCTTC
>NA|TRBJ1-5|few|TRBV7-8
CASSPVGAYGNQPQHF
TGTGCCAGCAGCCCGGTGGGGGCTTATGGCAATCAGCCCCAGCATTTT
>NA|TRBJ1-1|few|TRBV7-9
CASSSAGAVVDTEAFF
TGTGCCAGCAGCTCCGCGGGGGCGGTTGTGGACACTGAAGCTTTCTTT
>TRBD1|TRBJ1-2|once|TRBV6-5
CASSFGDRGNGYTF
TGTGCCAGCAGTTTCGGGGACAGGGGGAATGGCTACACCTTC
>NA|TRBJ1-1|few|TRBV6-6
CASAATQANTEAFF
TGTGCCAGTGCTGCAACGCAGGCCAACACTGAAGCTTTCTTT
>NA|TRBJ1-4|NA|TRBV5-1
CASSFDDNEKLFF
TGCGCCAGCAGCTTCGACGATAATGAAAAACTGTTTTTT
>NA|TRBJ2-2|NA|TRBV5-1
CASILGTSNTGELFF
TGCGCCAGCATCCTGGGAACTTCAAACACCGGGGAGCTGTTTTTT
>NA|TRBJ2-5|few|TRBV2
CASSEWRTQETQYF
TGTGCCAGCAGTGAATGGAGGACTCAAGAGACCCAGTACTTC
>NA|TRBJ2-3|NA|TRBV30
CAWSALASDTQYF
TGTGCCTGGAGTGCATTAGCATCCGATACGCAGTATTTT
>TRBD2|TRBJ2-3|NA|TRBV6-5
CASSYQTSGEAAQYF
TGTGCCAGCAGTTACCAAACTAGCGGGGAGGCCGCGCAGTATTTT
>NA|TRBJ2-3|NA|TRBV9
CASSVGTDTQYF
TGTGCCAGCAGCGTAGGGACAGATACGCAGTATTTT
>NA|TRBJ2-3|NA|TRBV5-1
CASSISTGLITDTQYF
TGCGCCAGCAGCATAAGTACTGGACTTATCACAGATACGCAGTATTTT
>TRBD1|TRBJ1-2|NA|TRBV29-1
CSVEWDRGPGYTF
TGCAGCGTTGAATGGGACAGGGGGCCTGGCTACACCTTC